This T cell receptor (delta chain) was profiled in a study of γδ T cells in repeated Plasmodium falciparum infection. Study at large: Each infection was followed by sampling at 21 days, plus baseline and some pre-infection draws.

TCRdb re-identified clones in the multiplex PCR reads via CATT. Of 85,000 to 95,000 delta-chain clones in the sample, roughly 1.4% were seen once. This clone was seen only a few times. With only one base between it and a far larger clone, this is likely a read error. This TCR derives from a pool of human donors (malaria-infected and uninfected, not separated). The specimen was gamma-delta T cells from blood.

The DNA of the CDR3 is TGTGCCTTAGGCCCAGCCTTCCTTCTTTCTCTGGGTGGGGGATGCTCTACAGCACAACTCTTCTTT. This encodes CALGPAFLLSLGGGCSTAQLFF. This chain connects TRDV3 to TRDJ2; possible D gene TRDD3, 8 bases. The J gene was not available in TCRdb and was assigned here by matching the DNA to germline segments. The V end was cut by 3 bases, the J end by 5 bases, with 40 bases between. This CDR3 is built from 22 residues. Germline V lookup: CDR1 TVYSNPD, CDR2 GDNSRS (reference sequence).